This TCR beta chain comes out of a study of T cell responses to AZD1222 COVID-19 vaccine (dated by TCRdb to the early 2020s). Study-wide context: TCR sequencing covered approximately 230 trial participants: 200 to 220 given two doses of AZD1222 and around 26 given two doses of MenACWY control vaccine. Trial participants were enrolled by age into 18-55, 56-69 and 70-plus year subgroups, with 148, 28 and 57 TCR-sequenced participants respectively. Study-wide conclusions, independent of this receptor: Reportedly, almost half of the unique spike-specific TCRs recognized epitopes lying outside the regions that are mutated in the B.1.351 and B.1.1.7 variants. After two AZD1222 doses, both the breadth and the depth of spike-specific TCRs were significantly higher than at day 0 and than in MenACWY recipients. Participants were mostly white British and included more females than males, and it was suggested by the authors that clonal diversity may have been underestimated. Conclusions about previously exposed vaccinees are limited, since just a handful of AZD1222 recipients were seropositive for SARS-CoV-2 at baseline. CD4 TCRs associated with the vaccine covered the entire spike protein, and the dominant responses were in regions 160-218 and 743-854. Because no samples from the day 14 peak response were available, repertoires could be characterized only after the peak T cell response. In the small 56-69-year group, the increase in depth fell short of significance, most likely because of low power.

This specimen's time point label, per the study, means: baseline before first vaccination. The treatment or condition label corresponds to: meningococcal conjugate vaccine given as trial control. The vaccinee samples were drawn from two UK trials, COV001 and COV002, one of which was a single-blind randomized controlled phase 2/3 trial testing AZD1222 (ChAdOx1 nCoV-19) in healthy adults. For TCRbeta chain sequencing, PBMC samples were collected from trial participants at day 0 and at day 28 after the second dose. This clone has only a few counts. Its antigen specificity is not known. Base qualities are missing; no much larger clone stands one base away. The CDR3 regions of human TCRbeta chains were analyzed by immunosequencing. The published analysis was carried out like this. Repertoire TCRs were matched against a reference library of SARS-CoV-2-specific TCRs generated with the MIRA antigen-specificity platform. Breadth was defined as the fraction of unique TCRs that were SARS-CoV-2-associated. Depth was defined as the fraction of total T cells that were SARS-CoV-2-associated. Using the MIRA data, every spike-specific TCR was mapped to the spike region that the TCR reacted to and assigned to either a CD4 or a CD8 class. Log10-transformed breadth and depth values were compared by one-way ANOVA with Sidak's multiple comparisons tests. TCRdb carries this immuneACCESS record with in-frame sequences only. Its versions omit some clonotypes, under half of them owing to an unresolved V gene in the studies checked, with the rest unexplained. That table supplies the V and J calls and clone size; D and trimming were determined from the DNA. The sample data list tens of thousands of clones, and over 75% of these were observed just once. Clones ranked in the top ten supply roughly 4.7% of the sample.

The source of this sequence is an adult in good health. Material: peripheral blood, obtained on day 0 of MenACWY control vaccination.

For the CDR3, the sequence is CASSRGGLAVQETQYF. The DNA is TGTGCCAGCAGCCGCGGCGGACTAGCGGTGCAAGAGACCCAGTACTTC. This chain joins TRBV4-2 to TRBJ2-5; a stretch of 10 junction bases matches TRBD2. Reading the germline V gene gives CDR1 LGHNA and CDR2 YNFKEQ. Clipping removes 4 bases from V and 2 bases from J, with 7 as the unmatched junction base count. Inclusive of the bounding cysteine and phenylalanine, the CDR3 is 16 residues long. The DNA shown is the 48-base CDR3, in frame from base 1.